This T cell receptor beta chain comes out of a study of T cells in Graves' hyperthyroidism and ophthalmopathy. Amplification of TCR beta CDR3 regions used RNA as the template. HTBI primers drove first-round RT-PCR of the TCR CDR3. TCRdb called the multiplex PCR reads again in MiXCR, with one record for every CDR3 protein. The sample contains over 700,000 distinct CDR3 sequences, roughly a sixth of which appear only once. This CDR3 has 16 amino acids. Germline V gene lookup returns CDR1 SGHRS and CDR2 YFSETQ. The germline V and J ends were trimmed by 0 bases and 0 bases, with 11 bases remaining between them. This clonotype was found a few times. The antigen remains unidentified. Participants, patients aged 18 to 65, had newly diagnosed hyperthyroidism with a duration under 2 months. Blood was obtained at the first hyperthyroidism diagnosis, which preceded any ophthalmopathy symptoms. The PBMCs had their origin in roughly 9.8 ml of fresh peripheral blood.

Study observations and caveats: Among clonotypes expanded in thyroid above 0.001, most were also found in blood.

The chain recombines TRBV5-1 with TRBJ2-3; D is ambiguous. Input material: blood. The TCR comes from a woman aged 45-60 years with Graves' hyperthyroidism that later progressed to Graves' ophthalmopathy. The CDR3, as DNA: TGCGCCAGCAGCTTGGGCTTGGGCTCTAGCACAGATACGCAGTATTTT. This codes for CASSLGLGSSTDTQYF.